The 14 T cell receptor beta chains presented below share a single source sample, sequenced in a study of T cell changes during pregnancy in multiple sclerosis (dated 2019 in TCRdb). The library was generated by the immunoSEQ multiplex PCR assay. Here the immuneACCESS table is served through TCRdb, limited to in-frame sequences with V and J called. Missing clones are a known gap in these copies; in checked studies unresolved V genes cover under half, and the rest lacks a known reason. The sample table holds 100,000 or so clones, of which around 93% were seen once. The leading ten clones occupy roughly 2.2% of the sample. The sample was peripheral blood, taken in the third trimester of pregnancy. Receptor source: a female donor with multiple sclerosis, enrolled in a pregnancy study.

This chain joins TRBV7-9 and TRBJ2-7, with D tentatively TRBD2 (6 bases). The CDR3 runs to 16 residues. CDR1 SEHNR and CDR2 FQNEAQ come from the germline V gene (reference sequence). Trimming removed 0 bases from V and 2 bases from J, with 14 bases in between. The DNA for the CDR3 is TGTGCCAGCAGCTTAGCGAGGGGTAGCGGAACCTACGAGCAGTACTTC. Protein: CASSLARGSGTYEQYF.

The chain employs TRBV5-1 and TRBJ1-4; 10 positions match TRBD1. Germline values: CDR1 SGHRS, CDR2 YFSETQ. The trim removed 4 bases at V and 0 bases at J, leaving 6 bases unmatched. This CDR3 spans 17 amino acids. CDR3 in DNA: TGCGCCAGCAGCCTGGACAGGGGGGTACCAACTAATGAAAAACTGTTTTTT. It is translated as CASSLDRGVPTNEKLFF.

The V gene is TRBV6-5, the J gene TRBJ2-7; 8 bases match TRBD1. The CDR3 has 16 amino acids. V dropped 2 bases and J dropped 6; count of bases not matched to a gene: 12. CDR1 and CDR2 from the germline V gene are MNHEY and SVGAGI. CDR3 protein: CASSYNPWTGSSEQYF. CDR3 nucleotides: TGTGCCAGCAGTTACAACCCATGGACAGGGAGCTCCGAGCAGTACTTC.

This clone has a handful of counts. The V gene is TRBV9, the J gene TRBJ1-1, with no clear D. Per the germline V gene, CDR1 is SGDLS and CDR2 is YYNGEE. Between the trimmed V and J ends, which lost 3 bases and 1 base, there was a span of 10 bases. The CDR3 loop spans 14 amino acids. Here the CDR3 DNA reads TGTGCCAGCAGCGGGACGGGAAAGAACACTGAAGCTTTCTTT. Protein sequence: CASSGTGKNTEAFF.

This rearrangement joins TRBV4-2 to TRBJ2-3, with TRBD2 as a possible D gene (5 bases). Between the trimmed V and J ends, which lost 4 bases and 2 bases, there was a span of 16 bases. The CDR3 is 16 residues long. The germline CDR1 and CDR2 sequences are LGHNA and YNFKEQ. Here the CDR3 reads CASSRTTDGDTDTQYF. CDR3 sequence (DNA): TGTGCCAGCAGCCGGACGACTGACGGGGACACAGATACGCAGTATTTT.

The chain combines TRBV18 with TRBJ1-5; tentative D call: TRBD1 (6 bases). Between the trimmed V and J ends, which lost 5 bases and 7 bases, there was a span of 21 bases. In germline, CDR1 is KGHSH, CDR2 LQKENI. The CDR3 is 16 residues long. In nucleotides, the CDR3 is TGTGCCAGCTCATCAAAGGACAGCGCCGCCGGGCAGCCCCAGCATTTT. This sequence encodes CASSSKDSAAGQPQHF.

The rearrangement links TRBV9 to TRBJ2-2; the D gene is possibly TRBD1 (6 bases). CDR3 length equals 15 residues. V lost 4 bases to trimming and J lost 2 bases, with 12 bases between them. Germline assignment: CDR1 SGDLS and CDR2 YYNGEE. The CDR3 loop is CASSPGATNTGELFF. In DNA form, the CDR3 reads TGTGCCAGCAGCCCAGGGGCCACAAACACCGGGGAGCTGTTTTTT.

V usage is TRBV4-2 and J usage is TRBJ2-7, with 8 bases matching TRBD2. Germline V gene data show CDR1 as LGHNA and CDR2 as YNFKEQ. V was clipped by 5 bases and J by 0 bases; unmatched bases: 6. The length of the CDR3 is 15 residues. CDR3 nucleotides: TGTGCCAGCAGCACGCAGCGGGGGAGCTCCTACGAGCAGTACTTC. It is translated as CASSTQRGSSYEQYF.

The rearrangement links TRBV27 to TRBJ2-2, with D possibly matching TRBD2 (6 bases). The CDR3 is 14 residues long. Germline-derived CDR1 and CDR2 are MNHEY and SMNVEV (reference sequence). Trimming removed 2 bases from V and 6 bases from J, with 10 bases in between. The CDR3 sequence: CASSLGGIPGELFF. CDR3 nucleotide sequence: TGTGCCAGCAGTTTAGGGGGGATCCCCGGGGAGCTGTTTTTT.

The gene calls are TRBV5-1 and TRBJ2-3, with TRBD1 matching 7 bases. The V gene's germline CDR1 is SGHRS and CDR2 YFSETQ. V lost 0 bases and J lost 10; bases outside the gene matches: 17. The CDR3 runs 17 residues. CDR3 loop: CASSLALGKGAWSAQYF. CDR3 DNA sequence: TGCGCCAGCAGCTTGGCCTTGGGCAAGGGGGCTTGGTCGGCGCAGTATTTT.

CDR3 sequence (DNA): TGTGCCAGCAGTGAAGAGGTGGCAGGGTGGAACCAGCCCCAGCATTTT. Translation gives CASSEEVAGWNQPQHF. J is TRBJ1-5 and V is TRBV2; D possibly corresponds to TRBD1 (5 bases). CDR1 and CDR2 from the germline V gene are SNHLY and FYNNEI. The ends were cut back, 1 base at V and 7 bases at J, with 17 bases in the middle. The CDR3 sequence is 16 residues long.

The chain couples TRBV5-1 to TRBJ2-7; D might be TRBD2 (5 bases). V shed 4 bases and J shed 2 bases, with 10 bases lying between them. The germline CDR1 and CDR2 sequences are SGHRS and YFSETQ. CDR3 length equals 13 residues. This CDR3 is CASSIGSTYEQYF. The CDR3 DNA follows: TGCGCCAGCAGCATTGGGAGTACCTACGAGCAGTACTTC.

The chain carries TRBV7-6 and TRBJ1-5; D might be TRBD1 (6 bases). This CDR3 comprises 16 residues. Germline CDR1 SGHVS, CDR2 FNYEAQ. V lost 1 base, J lost 5 bases, and 15 bases lay in between. The CDR3 loop is CASSLGTDSTYQPQHF. DNA for the CDR3: TGTGCCAGCAGCTTAGGAACGGACAGTACATATCAGCCCCAGCATTTT.

V usage is TRBV27 and J usage is TRBJ2-2; weak D call: TRBD1 (6 bases). This CDR3 is 14 amino acids long. Germline V CDR1 and CDR2: MNHEY, SMNVEV (reference sequence). The germline V and J ends were trimmed by 4 bases and 6 bases, with 12 bases remaining between them. CDR3 sequence reads: CASSSGAVAGELFF. The CDR3 bases are TGTGCCAGCAGTTCAGGGGCGGTCGCCGGGGAGCTGTTTTTT.